This entry lists 28 T cell receptor beta chains sequenced from one sample in a study of human T cells and chemical hapten exposure. MiXCR, run by TCRdb on the RACE reads, gives a single entry per CDR3 protein. The data show 120,000 to 150,000 distinct CDR3 sequences, with approximately 12% seen just once and roughly 1.4% held by the top ten. Time point of the sample: patch test 2, 6 weeks after DPC sensitization. Described treatment: therapeutic diphenylcyclopropenone sensitization with weekly scalp DPC. Here the sequenced sample was whole blood, taken in connection with sensitization to the hapten diphenylcyclopropenone (DPC). Receptors originate from a woman aged 50 to 60 with alopecia areata. Some clones in this sample may be carry-over from other donors' samples.

This clonotype appeared a few times. The rearrangement uses TRBV4-2 and TRBJ2-1; TRBD2 is a possible D gene (5 bases). The CDR3 is 16 residues long. CDR1 and CDR2 (germline): LGHNA, YNFKEQ. Deletions cut 0 bases from V and 6 bases from J, with 15 bases between. CDR3 DNA sequence: TGTGCCAGCAGCCAAGATGGTCTAGCAGTCGGCAATGAGCAGTTCTTC. Translating it yields CASSQDGLAVGNEQFF.

This clonotype was recorded many times. The genes are TRBV18 and TRBJ1-2; no definite D call. Germline loops: CDR1 KGHSH, CDR2 LQKENI. V lost 0 bases and J lost 1, with 6 bases in between. CDR3 length equals 14 residues. CDR3 sequence: CASSPPDGNYGYTF. As DNA, the CDR3 is TGTGCCAGCTCACCACCGGACGGTAACTATGGCTACACCTTC.

The V and J genes are TRBV30 and TRBJ2-1; TRBD2 might be the D (6 bases). The CDR3 is 14 amino acids. Trimming pared 3 bases from V and 1 base from J, leaving 10 bases between. Germline V gene lookup returns CDR1 GTSNPN and CDR2 SVGIG (reference sequence). The CDR3 DNA is TGTGCCTGGAGCAGTGCGGGATCCTACAATGAGCAGTTCTTC. It is translated as CAWSSAGSYNEQFF.

Many counts were recorded for this clonotype. This chain uses TRBV12-3 or TRBV12-4 with TRBJ2-1; tentatively, D is TRBD1 (6 bases). Trimming took off 6 bases at V and 7 bases at J, with 19 bases between the two ends. The CDR3 totals 15 residues. Here the CDR3 reads CASSHRDKVRNEQFF. The DNA for the CDR3 is TGTGCCAGCAGCCACAGGGACAAAGTGCGTAATGAGCAGTTCTTC.

The gene calls are TRBV6-5 and TRBJ2-7; maybe TRBD1 (7 bases). The germline V gene has CDR1 MNHEY and CDR2 SVGAGI. The CDR3 consists of 14 residues. The V and J ends lost 0 bases and 3 bases respectively, with 9 bases between them. The CDR3 here is CASSYSRDSYEQYF. The DNA for the CDR3 is TGTGCCAGCAGTTACTCGCGGGACAGCTACGAGCAGTACTTC.

The table lists this clonotype with a few counts. The chain couples TRBV29-1 to TRBJ2-3, with D perhaps TRBD2 (6 bases). Looked up from germline, CDR1 is SQVTM and CDR2 is ANQGSEA. Trimming removed 1 base from V and 2 bases from J, with 16 bases in between. The CDR3 is 16 residues long. CDR3 sequence (DNA): TGCAGCGTTGAAGGGGCGGGGCAGGACCCCACAGATACGCAGTATTTT. Translation gives CSVEGAGQDPTDTQYF.

This clonotype was counted only a few times. The junction does not match germline at one end; this may be a read error. The chain has TRBV3-1 and TRBJ2-7; 11 bases line up with TRBD2. The CDR3 has 17 amino acids. Germline V gives CDR1 LGHDT, CDR2 YNNKEL (reference sequence). The CDR3, as DNA: TGTACCAGCAGCCCACCCCCGGTACTAGCGGGAGTAGGGGAGCAGTACTTC. This codes for CTSSPPPVLAGVGEQYF.

The CDR3 nucleotides read TGTGCCAGCAGCTGGGGAGGGAGTATGTTCGAGCAGTACTTC. Protein product: CASSWGGSMFEQYF. This chain joins TRBV28 and TRBJ2-7; 7 positions agree with TRBD2. V trimming: 6 bases; J trimming: 6 bases; junction bases outside the gene matches: 11. CDR1 is MDHEN, CDR2 SYDVKM, per germline. The length of the CDR3 is 14 residues.

This clonotype turned up a few times. The chain joins TRBV20-1 to TRBJ2-7; 8 nucleotides match TRBD1. The ends lost 6 bases at V and 1 base at J; junction bases unmatched: 8. CDR1 is DFQATT, CDR2 SNEGSKA, per germline (reference sequence). The CDR3 totals 14 residues. The CDR3 is CSASTGTGSYEQYF. Written as DNA, the CDR3 is TGCAGTGCCTCAACCGGGACAGGTTCCTACGAGCAGTACTTC.

This clonotype was seen at least ten times. The rearrangement uses TRBV29-1 and TRBJ2-7; no definite D call. The V gene lost 2 bases and the J gene lost 5 bases, with 13 bases spanning the gap. The CDR3 consists of 13 residues. Germline CDR1 and CDR2: SQVTM and ANQGSEA. Written as DNA, the CDR3 is TGCAGCGTTGAATTGGGCAGGACGGACGAGCAGTACTTC. It encodes CSVELGRTDEQYF.

CDR3 DNA sequence: TGTGCCAGCAGCTTAGTCCAAATTGAGACCCAGTACTTC. Translation gives CASSLVQIETQYF. V gene TRBV7-8 combines with J gene TRBJ2-5; D call uncertain. Germline V gene data show CDR1 as SGHVS and CDR2 as FQNEAQ. This CDR3 contains 13 residues. Trimming left V 1 base short and J 5 bases short, with 8 bases between.

The table lists this clonotype with many counts. V is TRBV5-4 and J is TRBJ2-7, with D unresolved. The CDR3 has 14 amino acids. In germline, CDR1 is SGHNT, CDR2 YYREEE (reference sequence). The V end was cut by 0 bases, the J end by 4 bases, with 11 bases between. In DNA form, the CDR3 reads TGTGCCAGCAGCTTGGTCGGTGTGGTGTACGAGCAGTACTTC. Protein sequence: CASSLVGVVYEQYF.

In its sample, this clonotype was seen many times. The chain carries TRBV28 and TRBJ1-1; D gene uncertain. V lost 2 bases to trimming and J lost 10 bases, with 11 bases between them. Germline V gene data show CDR1 as MDHEN and CDR2 as SYDVKM. CDR3 length: 12 residues. CDR3 sequence (DNA): TGTGCCAGCAGTTTACCCGGATGGGGAGCTTTCTTT. Translated: CASSLPGWGAFF.

The chain combines TRBV5-1 with TRBJ2-5; D is unresolved. The length of the CDR3 is 14 residues. The V gene's germline CDR1 is SGHRS and CDR2 YFSETQ. The V end was cut by 0 bases, the J end by 2 bases, with 8 bases between. CDR3 in DNA: TGCGCCAGCAGCTTGGTGGCAGAACAAGAGACCCAGTACTTC. Its translation: CASSLVAEQETQYF.

The chain links TRBV7-9 to TRBJ2-6; a weak D match, TRBD2 (6 bases). Germline CDR1 and CDR2: SEHNR and FQNEAQ (reference sequence). The CDR3 loop spans 20 amino acids. The V end was cut by 9 bases, the J end by 0 bases, with 27 bases between. The CDR3 region has the DNA TGTGCCAGTCCTCCGGGACGGGAGAAGCCCCAGAGCTCTGGGGCCAACGTCCTGACTTTC. Protein product: CASPPGREKPQSSGANVLTF.

The chain carries TRBV12-3 or TRBV12-4 and TRBJ1-1; 7 bases map to TRBD1. Losses at the gene ends were 6 bases for V and 1 base for J; bases not matched to a gene: 5. CDR3 length: 14 residues. As DNA, the CDR3 is TGTGCCAGCAGGGTGACAGGGCAGAACACTGAAGCTTTCTTT. This sequence encodes CASRVTGQNTEAFF.

This rearrangement joins TRBV28 to TRBJ2-1, with 8 bases aligning to TRBD2. The germline CDR1 and CDR2 sequences are MDHEN and SYDVKM. This CDR3 has 15 amino acids. J was trimmed by 4 bases and V by 7 bases; bases with no gene match: 9. The DNA for the CDR3 is TGTGCCAGCATTGGGGGGGGACTAGGGTACAATGAGCAGTTCTTC. Translating it yields CASIGGGLGYNEQFF.

The chain has TRBV29-1 and TRBJ2-5; 13 bases agree with TRBD2. Per germline, CDR1 SQVTM and CDR2 ANQGSEA. V shed 5 bases and J 9 bases; nucleotides not matched to a gene: 9. The CDR3 contains 14 residues. CDR3 sequence: CSVRLAGGRRAQYF. Written as DNA, the CDR3 is TGCAGCGTTCGACTAGCGGGAGGCAGGAGGGCCCAGTACTTC.

In this sample, this clonotype turned up a few times. The gene calls are TRBV6-1 and TRBJ2-7, with 10 nucleotides matching TRBD1. From germline, CDR1 is MNHNS and CDR2 SASEGT. The V and J ends lost 5 bases and 4 bases, in that order; junction bases with no gene match: 5. The CDR3 spans 14 residues. The CDR3 loop reads CASSRTGQGYEQYF. CDR3 DNA: TGTGCCAGCAGTCGGACGGGACAGGGGTACGAGCAGTACTTC.

This clonotype was detected many times. The V and J genes are TRBV5-6 and TRBJ2-3, with 10 bases that match TRBD2. Germline CDR1 and CDR2: SGHDT and YYEEEE. Trimming cost V 1 base and J 4 bases; bases outside gene matches: 3. CDR3 length: 15 amino acids. CDR3 in DNA: TGTGCCAGCAGCTTGTCGCTAGCGGGAGCAGATACGCAGTATTTT. It codes for CASSLSLAGADTQYF.

This clonotype came up a few times. The V and J genes are TRBV11-2 and TRBJ2-1; 11 bases fit TRBD2. With V trimmed by 4 bases and J by 7 bases, 9 bases remained unmatched. The CDR3 is 16 residues long. Looked up from germline, CDR1 is SGHAT and CDR2 is FQNNGV. The CDR3 here is CASSSNSGRALNEQFF. The CDR3 region has the DNA TGTGCCAGCAGCTCTAATAGCGGGAGGGCCCTGAATGAGCAGTTCTTC. Based on the CDR3 plus reference TRBV11-2 and TRBJ2-1, the full variable domain is EAGVAQSPRYKIIEKRQSVAFWCNPISGHATLYWYQQILGQGPKLLIQFQNNGVVDDSQLPKDRFSAERLKGVDSTLKIQPAKLEDSAVYLCASSSNSGRALNEQFFGPGTRLTVL.

The chain uses TRBV11-3 and TRBJ2-7, with no clear D. Germline lookup yields CDR1 SGHNT and CDR2 YENEEA. The V gene lost 2 bases and the J gene lost 2 bases, with 13 bases spanning the gap. This CDR3 has 15 residues. CDR3: CASSLLPVIPYEQYF. DNA for the CDR3: TGTGCCAGCAGCTTACTCCCGGTAATCCCCTACGAGCAGTACTTC.

V gene TRBV19 combines with J gene TRBJ2-1; weak D call: TRBD1 (5 bases). CDR3 length equals 15 residues. CDR1 LNHDA and CDR2 SQIVND come from the germline V gene (reference sequence). Trimming pared 5 bases from V and 2 bases from J, leaving 13 bases between. The CDR3 loop reads CASSLQGWAYNEQFF. In nucleotides, the CDR3 is TGTGCCAGTAGTCTGCAGGGTTGGGCCTACAATGAGCAGTTCTTC.

In its sample, this clonotype was seen a few times. The chain links TRBV12-3 or TRBV12-4 to TRBJ2-4; 10 bases are shared with TRBD2. V shed 2 bases, J shed 3 bases, and the junction held 4 bases outside the gene matches. The CDR3 contains 16 residues. CDR3 nucleotide sequence: TGTGCCAGCAGTTTACTAGCGGGAGCTGTCAAAAACATTCAGTACTTC. Its protein is CASSLLAGAVKNIQYF.

This clonotype was picked up many times. V and J are TRBV11-2 and TRBJ2-7; 7 positions match TRBD2. Trimming at V came to 5 bases and at J to 0 bases, leaving 4 bases not matched to a gene. Germline assignment: CDR1 SGHAT and CDR2 FQNNGV. The CDR3 consists of 14 residues. In DNA, the CDR3 is TGTGCCAGCAGCCCTATAGCGGGCTCCTACGAGCAGTACTTC. It yields the protein CASSPIAGSYEQYF.

The chain joins TRBV20-1 to TRBJ2-7; D gene unclear. This CDR3 is built from 11 residues. From germline, CDR1 is DFQATT and CDR2 SNEGSKA (reference sequence). Trimming removed 3 bases from V and 4 bases from J, with 7 bases in between. CDR3: CSASWGYEQYF. Here the CDR3 DNA reads TGCAGTGCTAGCTGGGGATACGAGCAGTACTTC.

The V call is TRBV12-3 or TRBV12-4, the J call TRBJ2-3, with a possible D match to TRBD1 (5 bases). The CDR3 length is 14 residues. Trimming stripped 1 base from V and 3 bases from J, with 8 bases between. CDR3 nucleotides: TGTGCCAGCAGTTTAGGCCAGGGAACAGATACGCAGTATTTT. Translation: CASSLGQGTDTQYF.

This clonotype was seen at least ten times. The chain recombines TRBV5-1 with TRBJ2-7, with 7 nucleotides matching TRBD1. Germline V CDR1 and CDR2: SGHRS, YFSETQ. The ends lost 4 bases at V and 7 bases at J; junction bases unmatched: 8. This CDR3 is built from 13 residues. CDR3 sequence: CASSPGQAQEQYF. The CDR3 DNA reads as TGCGCCAGCAGCCCCGGACAGGCGCAGGAGCAGTACTTC. The full variable domain, completed using reference TRBV5-1 and TRBJ2-7, is KAGVTQTPRYLIKTRGQQVTLSCSPISGHRSVSWYQQTPGQGLQFLFEYFSETQRNKGNFPGRFSGRQFSNSRSEMNVSTLELGDSALYLCASSPGQAQEQYFGPGTRLTVT.